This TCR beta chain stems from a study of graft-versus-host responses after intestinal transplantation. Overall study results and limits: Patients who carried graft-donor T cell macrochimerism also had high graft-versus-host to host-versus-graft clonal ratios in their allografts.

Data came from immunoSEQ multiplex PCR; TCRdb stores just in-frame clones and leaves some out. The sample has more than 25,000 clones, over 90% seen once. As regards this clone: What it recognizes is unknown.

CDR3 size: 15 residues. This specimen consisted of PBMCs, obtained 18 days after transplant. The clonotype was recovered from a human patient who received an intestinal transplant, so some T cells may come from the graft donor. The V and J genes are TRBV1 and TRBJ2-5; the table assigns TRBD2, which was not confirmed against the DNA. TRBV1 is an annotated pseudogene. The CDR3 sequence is CTSSQDPGLQETQYF. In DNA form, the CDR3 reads TGCACCAGCAGCCAAGATCCGGGACTACAAGAGACCCAGTACTTC.